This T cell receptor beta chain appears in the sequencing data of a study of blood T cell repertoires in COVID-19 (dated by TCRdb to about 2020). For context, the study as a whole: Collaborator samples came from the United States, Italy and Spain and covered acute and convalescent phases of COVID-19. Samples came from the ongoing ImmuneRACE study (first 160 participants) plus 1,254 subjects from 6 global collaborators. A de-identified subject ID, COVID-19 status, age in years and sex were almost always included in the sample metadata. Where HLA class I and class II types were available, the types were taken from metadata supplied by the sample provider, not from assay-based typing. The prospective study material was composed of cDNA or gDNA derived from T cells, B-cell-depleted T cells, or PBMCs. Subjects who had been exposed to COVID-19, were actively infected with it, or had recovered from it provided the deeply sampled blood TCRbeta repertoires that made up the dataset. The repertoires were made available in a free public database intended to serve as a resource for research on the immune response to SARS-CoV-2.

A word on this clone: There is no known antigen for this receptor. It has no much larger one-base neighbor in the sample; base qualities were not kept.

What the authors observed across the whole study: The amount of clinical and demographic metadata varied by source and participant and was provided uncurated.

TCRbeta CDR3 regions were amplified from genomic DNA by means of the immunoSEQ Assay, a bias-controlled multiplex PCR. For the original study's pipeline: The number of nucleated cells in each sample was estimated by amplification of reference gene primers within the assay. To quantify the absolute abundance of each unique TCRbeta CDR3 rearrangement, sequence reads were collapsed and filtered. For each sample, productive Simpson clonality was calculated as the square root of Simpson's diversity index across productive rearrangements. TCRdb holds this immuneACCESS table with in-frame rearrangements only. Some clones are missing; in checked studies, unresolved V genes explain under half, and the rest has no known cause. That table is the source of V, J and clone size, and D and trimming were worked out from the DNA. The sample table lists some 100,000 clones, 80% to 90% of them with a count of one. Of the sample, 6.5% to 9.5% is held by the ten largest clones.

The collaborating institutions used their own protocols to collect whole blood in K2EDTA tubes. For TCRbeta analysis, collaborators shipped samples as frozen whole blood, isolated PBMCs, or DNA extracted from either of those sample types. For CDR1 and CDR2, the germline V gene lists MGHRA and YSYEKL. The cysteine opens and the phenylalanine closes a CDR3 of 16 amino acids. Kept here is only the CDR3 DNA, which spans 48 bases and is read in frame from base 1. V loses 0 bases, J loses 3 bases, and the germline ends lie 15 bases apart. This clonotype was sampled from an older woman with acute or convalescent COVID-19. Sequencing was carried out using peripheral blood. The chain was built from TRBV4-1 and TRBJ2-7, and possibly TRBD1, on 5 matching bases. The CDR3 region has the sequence CASSQESLGPRYEQYF. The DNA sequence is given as TGCGCCAGCAGCCAAGAGTCCTTGGGGCCCCGCTACGAGCAGTACTTC.